Listed below are T cell receptor beta chains from one sample, sequenced in a study of blood T cell repertoires in COVID-19. Clones were read by immunoSEQ multiplex PCR, and TCRdb kept only the in-frame ones, dropping some. The profile shows 40,000 to 50,000 clones, 85% of them singletons. Sequenced material: peripheral blood. The origin of the receptors is a middle-aged man with active COVID-19. Both conserved end residues are part of each CDR3. The order of the fields is clone size, J gene, CDR3 length, D gene, V gene, CDR3 DNA, CDR3 protein. D genes are given only for firm matches. Clone size is not always given. Where it is, it says once, few, many or a class for expanded clones.

NA | TRBJ2-7 | 13 | NA | TRBV6-5 | TGTGCCAGCTCGACACTCTCCTCCTACGAGCAGTACTTC | CASSTLSSYEQYF
once | TRBJ2-7 | 16 | NA | TRBV9 | TGTGCCAGCAGCGTAGGAGCAGGGCTAGGAACCTACGAGCAGTACTTC | CASSVGAGLGTYEQYF
NA | TRBJ2-7 | 14 | NA | TRBV5-1 | TGCGCCAGCCGCGCCCCGGGTTTTTCCTACGAGCAGTACTTC | CASRAPGFSYEQYF
NA | TRBJ1-5 | 16 | TRBD1 | TRBV7-9 | TGTGCCAGCAGCGTAGGACAGGGACCTTCCAATCAGCCCCAGCATTTT | CASSVGQGPSNQPQHF
NA | TRBJ2-7 | 17 | TRBD1 | TRBV11-2 | TGTGCCAGCAGCTTAGAAGAGGGACAGGGGGCCTCCTACGAGCAGTACTTC | CASSLEEGQGASYEQYF
NA | TRBJ2-3 | 16 | TRBD1 | TRBV15 | TGTGCCACCAGCAGTGGACAGGGAACTAGCACAGATACGCAGTATTTT | CATSSGQGTSTDTQYF
few | TRBJ2-1 | 15 | TRBD2 | TRBV5-6 | TGTGCCAGCAGCCCCTTAGCGGGAGCCGGCAATGAGCAGTTCTTC | CASSPLAGAGNEQFF
NA | TRBJ1-1 | 16 | TRBD1 | TRBV30 | TGTGCCTGGAGTAAAAACAGGGGTACGATTAACACTGAAGCTTTCTTT | CAWSKNRGTINTEAFF
once | TRBJ2-1 | 13 | TRBD2 | TRBV6-2/TRBV6-3 | TGTGCCAGCAGTTACCCAGCTAGCGGGGTGTGGTTCTTC | CASSYPASGVWFF
once | TRBJ2-1 | 17 | TRBD2 | TRBV7-3 | TGTGCCAGCAGCACACCCCCTAGCGGAAGCTCCTACAATGAGCAGTTCTTC | CASSTPPSGSSYNEQFF
NA | TRBJ2-2 | 16 | TRBD2 | TRBV25-1 | TGTGCCAGCAGTGAACAACTAGCGGGGAACACCGGGGAGCTGTTTTTT | CASSEQLAGNTGELFF
NA | TRBJ1-4 | 17 | NA | TRBV4-3 | TGCGCCAGCAGCCGAATACAGGGTGGAGCTACTAATGAAAAACTGTTTTTT | CASSRIQGGATNEKLFF
NA | TRBJ1-2 | 16 | TRBD1 | TRBV18 | TGTGCCAGCTCACAAACCGGACAGGGAGGGAACTATGGCTACACCTTC | CASSQTGQGGNYGYTF
few | TRBJ1-5 | 12 | NA | TRBV12-3/TRBV12-4 | TGTGCCAGCAGTGGAGGGATCAAGCCCCAGCATTTT | CASSGGIKPQHF
NA | TRBJ1-2 | 19 | TRBD1 | TRBV27 | TGTGCCAGCAGTTTTAGGGGACCGACAGGGTTAGTGGCTAACTATGGCTACACCTTC | CASSFRGPTGLVANYGYTF
once | TRBJ2-3 | 15 | NA | TRBV25-1 | TGTGCCAGCAGTGACCTCCAGCGGCCCACAGATACGCAGTATTTT | CASSDLQRPTDTQYF
NA | TRBJ2-5 | 13 | TRBD1 | TRBV5-4 | TGTGCCAGCAGCTTGACAGGGGGAGAGACCCAGTACTTC | CASSLTGGETQYF
NA | TRBJ2-3 | 16 | TRBD2 | TRBV6-2/TRBV6-3 | TGTGCCAGCAGTTCCCCCCGGACTAGCGGGAGCGATACGCAGTATTTT | CASSSPRTSGSDTQYF
NA | TRBJ2-1 | 13 | NA | TRBV5-4 | TGTGCCAGCAGCTTGGCATTAGCGGACCTCCAGTTCTTC | CASSLALADLQFF
NA | TRBJ2-7 | 16 | NA | TRBV11-2 | TGTGCCAGCAGCTTAGTCTCGTCAGGGCGTCGCTACGAGCAGTACTTC | CASSLVSSGRRYEQYF
NA | TRBJ2-2 | 16 | TRBD1 | TRBV4-2 | TGTGCCAGCAGCCAAGAACCGGGACAGGGTTCCGGGGAGCTGTTTTTT | CASSQEPGQGSGELFF
NA | TRBJ2-3 | 17 | NA | TRBV5-6 | TGTGCCAGCAGCTTGGAAAGGCGGGGGCGCCTCACAGATACGCAGTATTTT | CASSLERRGRLTDTQYF
NA | TRBJ2-7 | 15 | NA | TRBV3-1/TRBV3-2 | TGTGCCAGCAGCCGGAACTACGGGGGCTCCTACGAGCAGTACTTC | CASSRNYGGSYEQYF
few | TRBJ2-2 | 15 | TRBD2 | TRBV4-3 | TGCGCCAGCAGCCAAGCGGGAGGGAACACCGGGGAGCTGTTTTTT | CASSQAGGNTGELFF
NA | TRBJ2-6 | 16 | NA | TRBV7-3 | TGTGCCAGCAGTGGTCAGGGCCTCTCTGGGGCCAACGTCCTGACTTTC | CASSGQGLSGANVLTF
NA | TRBJ1-1 | 15 | TRBD1 | TRBV9 | TGTGCCAGCAGCGTAGGGGACAGGCTGAACACTGAAGCTTTCTTT | CASSVGDRLNTEAFF
NA | TRBJ2-5 | 13 | NA | TRBV6-6 | TGTGCCAGCAGCCGCAGGGACCAAGAGACCCAGTACTTC | CASSRRDQETQYF
NA | TRBJ2-4 | 15 | TRBD1 | TRBV7-2 | TGTGCCTGCCGGGACAGGGTCGGAGCCAAAAACATTCAGTACTTC | CACRDRVGAKNIQYF
NA | TRBJ2-2 | 17 | TRBD1 | TRBV18 | TGTGCCAGCTCACCCATCCCCGGACAGGCGCAGCCCGGGGAGCTGTTTTTT | CASSPIPGQAQPGELFF
NA | TRBJ1-2 | 13 | TRBD1 | TRBV6-5 | TGTGCCAGCAGTTATGAGGGGGCTGATGGCTACACCTTC | CASSYEGADGYTF
NA | TRBJ1-1 | 17 | TRBD1 | TRBV10-3 | TGTGCCATCACTAAAGACAGGGATCTATCCATGAACACTGAAGCTTTCTTT | CAITKDRDLSMNTEAFF
NA | TRBJ2-1 | 16 | TRBD1 | TRBV27 | TGTGCCAGCAGTCCCCAACAGGGGGCGCCTTACAATGAGCAGTTCTTC | CASSPQQGAPYNEQFF
NA | TRBJ2-7 | 13 | NA | TRBV12-3/TRBV12-4 | TGTGCCAGCAGGGGGGACATCTCCTACGAGCAGTACTTC | CASRGDISYEQYF
NA | TRBJ2-1 | 15 | NA | TRBV6-5 | TGTGCCAGCAGTTACGGTCTAGCGACTTACAATGAGCAGTTCTTC | CASSYGLATYNEQFF
once | TRBJ2-7 | 16 | TRBD1 | TRBV5-1 | TGCGCCAGCAGCTTGGAATTTATGGACAGGGGGGGAGAGCAGTACTTC | CASSLEFMDRGGEQYF
NA | TRBJ1-2 | 16 | NA | TRBV4-3 | TGCGCCAGCAGCCAAGCCCCCAGGGGAAAGAGAGATGGCTACACCTTC | CASSQAPRGKRDGYTF
NA | TRBJ1-5 | 14 | NA | TRBV7-9 | TGTGCCAGCAGCTTCCTCGGGGGCAATCAGCCCCAGCATTTT | CASSFLGGNQPQHF
once | TRBJ1-2 | 15 | NA | TRBV5-4 | TGTGCCAGCAGCTTCACGTATACAGGGATTAGGAGCTACACCTTC | CASSFTYTGIRSYTF
NA | TRBJ2-1 | 15 | NA | TRBV7-3 | TGTGCCAGCAGCTTATGGTCAGGGCGCGACAATGAGCAGTTCTTC | CASSLWSGRDNEQFF
NA | TRBJ1-5 | 19 | TRBD1 | TRBV18 | TGTGCCAGCTCACAAGGACCCCCGGGACAGGTCTATAGCAATCAGCCCCAGCATTTT | CASSQGPPGQVYSNQPQHF
NA | TRBJ1-6 | 15 | TRBD1 | TRBV18 | TGTGCCAGCTCACCAGTGACAGGGGGTAATTCACCCCTCCACTTT | CASSPVTGGNSPLHF
few | TRBJ2-3 | 14 | NA | TRBV19 | TGTGCCACCCAGACCGGGGCGGGAACAGATACGCAGTATTTT | CATQTGAGTDTQYF
once | TRBJ1-1 | 19 | TRBD1 | TRBV14 | TGTGCCAGCAGCCAAGGCTCCCGGGACAGGGGCTATGTGAACACTGAAGCTTTCTTT | CASSQGSRDRGYVNTEAFF
NA | TRBJ2-3 | 17 | TRBD1 | TRBV4-2 | TGTGCCAGCAGATCCAACTTCGACAGGGGGGGCACAGATACGCAGTATTTT | CASRSNFDRGGTDTQYF
NA | TRBJ1-2 | 15 | NA | TRBV4-3 | TGCGCCAGCAGCCAAGGTGCGCAGGGAAACTATGGCTACACCTTC | CASSQGAQGNYGYTF
NA | TRBJ2-4 | 14 | TRBD1 | TRBV6-5 | TGTGCCAGCAGCTCCGGGACAGGGGGAAACATTCAGTACTTC | CASSSGTGGNIQYF
NA | TRBJ2-3 | 15 | NA | TRBV7-3 | TGTGCCAGCAGCCAGGGGGGTCTTAGCACAGATACGCAGTATTTT | CASSQGGLSTDTQYF
NA | TRBJ2-5 | 13 | NA | TRBV6-5 | TGTGCCAGCAGGCCCAGGGTTGGAGAGACCCAGTACTTC | CASRPRVGETQYF
NA | TRBJ2-1 | 16 | NA | TRBV7-3 | TGTGCCAGCAGCTTATTGCAGGGTTCTGGATACAATGAGCAGTTCTTC | CASSLLQGSGYNEQFF
NA | TRBJ2-3 | 19 | TRBD1 | TRBV5-1 | TGCGCCAGCAGCTTGGCCCACCTACATACAGGGGGCGGTACAGATACGCAGTATTTT | CASSLAHLHTGGGTDTQYF
NA | TRBJ1-2 | 12 | NA | TRBV5-4 | TGTGCCAGCAGCTCCGGGAACTATGGCTACACCTTC | CASSSGNYGYTF
NA | TRBJ2-5 | 15 | NA | TRBV7-2 | TGTGCCAGCAGCTTAGGGGGCCAGGGCTCGCAGACCCAGTACTTC | CASSLGGQGSQTQYF
NA | TRBJ2-1 | 19 | TRBD2 | TRBV4-2 | TGTGCCAGCAGCCAACCGGGACTAGCGGGCGAGGCTAGGGACAATGAGCAGTTCTTC | CASSQPGLAGEARDNEQFF
NA | TRBJ2-2 | 16 | NA | TRBV6-2/TRBV6-3 | TGTGCCAGCAGGCCTTGGGGGGACGGGAACACCGGGGAGCTGTTTTTT | CASRPWGDGNTGELFF
once | TRBJ2-1 | 11 | NA | TRBV30 | TGTGCCTGGAGGAGTTACAATGAGCAGTTCTTC | CAWRSYNEQFF
NA | TRBJ2-7 | 12 | NA | TRBV7-9 | TGTGCCAGCAGCTTACGTCCCTACGAGCAGTACTTC | CASSLRPYEQYF
few | TRBJ2-1 | 16 | NA | TRBV11-2 | TGTGCCAGCAGCGCAGTAGGAGGCGGAAGGTCGGATGAGCAGTTCTTC | CASSAVGGGRSDEQFF
NA | TRBJ1-4 | 13 | TRBD1 | TRBV7-6 | TGTGCCAGCAGCTTGGGACAGGGTGTAAAACTGTTTTTT | CASSLGQGVKLFF
NA | TRBJ2-1 | 14 | NA | TRBV9 | TGTGCCAGCACCCAGGGTGCGGGAATGAATGAGCAGTTCTTC | CASTQGAGMNEQFF
few | TRBJ1-6 | 15 | NA | TRBV18 | TGTGCCAGCTCACCACAACAGGATACTAATTCACCCCTCCACTTT | CASSPQQDTNSPLHF